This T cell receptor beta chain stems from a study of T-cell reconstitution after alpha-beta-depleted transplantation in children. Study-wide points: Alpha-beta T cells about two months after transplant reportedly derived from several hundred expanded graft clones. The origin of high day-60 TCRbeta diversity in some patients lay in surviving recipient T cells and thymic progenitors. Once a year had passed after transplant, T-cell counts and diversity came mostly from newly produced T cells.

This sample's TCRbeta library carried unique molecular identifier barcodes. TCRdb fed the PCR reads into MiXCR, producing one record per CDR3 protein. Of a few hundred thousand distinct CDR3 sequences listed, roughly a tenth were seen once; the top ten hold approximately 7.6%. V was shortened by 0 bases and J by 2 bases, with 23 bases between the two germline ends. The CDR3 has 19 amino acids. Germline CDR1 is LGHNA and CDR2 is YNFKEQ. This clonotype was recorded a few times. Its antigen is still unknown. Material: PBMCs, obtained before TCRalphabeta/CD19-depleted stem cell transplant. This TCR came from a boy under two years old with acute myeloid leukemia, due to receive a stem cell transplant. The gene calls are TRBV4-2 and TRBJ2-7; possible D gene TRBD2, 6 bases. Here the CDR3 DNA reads TGTGCCAGCAGCCAAGACAGAGTAGGACCTTCTAGCGCCCCCTACGAGCAGTACTTC. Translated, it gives CASSQDRVGPSSAPYEQYF.